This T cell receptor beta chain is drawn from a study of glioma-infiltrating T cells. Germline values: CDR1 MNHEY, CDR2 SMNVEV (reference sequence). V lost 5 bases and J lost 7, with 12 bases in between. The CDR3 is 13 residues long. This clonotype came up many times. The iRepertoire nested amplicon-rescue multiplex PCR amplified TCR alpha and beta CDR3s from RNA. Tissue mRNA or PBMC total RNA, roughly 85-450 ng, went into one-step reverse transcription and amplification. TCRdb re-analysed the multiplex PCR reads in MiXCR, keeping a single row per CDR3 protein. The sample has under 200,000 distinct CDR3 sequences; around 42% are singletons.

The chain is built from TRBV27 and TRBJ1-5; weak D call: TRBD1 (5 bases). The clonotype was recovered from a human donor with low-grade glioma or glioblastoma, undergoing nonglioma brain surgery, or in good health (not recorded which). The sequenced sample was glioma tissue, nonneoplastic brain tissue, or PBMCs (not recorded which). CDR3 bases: TGTGCCAGCAGTAAGGACAAGAACCAGCCCCAGCATTTT. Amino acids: CASSKDKNQPQHF.